This T cell receptor (beta chain) was identified during a study of Ad26.COV2.S vaccination and SARS-CoV-2 variants. At the level of the study: A COV1001 Ad26.COV2.S trial-arm participant provided the sample. Dosing was one shot or two shots 56 days apart.

CDR1 and CDR2 (germline): KGHDR, SFDVKD. The ends were cut back, 2 bases at V and 1 base at J, with 11 bases in the middle. This CDR3 has 15 amino acids. Remarks on this clone: Its specificity is not known.

Sequenced by immunoSEQ multiplex PCR; TCRdb stores in-frame clones only, minus some. The sample has about 410,000 clones; 88% are singletons. Study-level findings and limits: With respect to non-spike TCR breadth, vaccine and placebo recipients were similar.

Regarding treatment: some 19 received Ad26.COV2.S at low or high dose, single or two shots; about 5 received placebo; per-sample allocation not given. Sampling was done on day 63 after the first vaccine or placebo injection. The donor was a Boston adult aged 18-55 years. This sequence joins TRBV24-1 and TRBJ2-7; D unresolved. The source was peripheral blood, collected in a trial of Ad26.COV2.S vaccine versus placebo. This receptor was taken from a person between 18 and 60 years old who received the Ad26.COV2.S COVID-19 vaccine or a placebo. The DNA of the CDR3 is TGTGCCACCAGTGATTCTCTCGGGTCTTCCTACGAGCAGTACTTC. It yields the protein CATSDSLGSSYEQYF.